This passage covers 18 T cell receptor beta chains from one sample sequenced in a study of blood T cells in healthy people across ages. A second about 7 to 12 cycle PCR used barcoded and J-beta primers. One entry per CDR3 protein results from TCRdb running MiXCR on the 5' RACE reads. Of fewer than 2,000,000 distinct CDR3 sequences in the sample, 30% to 40% were seen once. Input material: blood. The receptor source for this set is a woman aged 25 to 45 in good health.

This clonotype came up many times. V and J are TRBV20-1 and TRBJ2-3, with 7 bases aligning to TRBD2. The J segment lost 1 base and the V segment lost 1 base, leaving 2 bases of the junction unmatched. The CDR3 is 14 amino acids. The germline V gene encodes CDR1 DFQATT and CDR2 SNEGSKA (reference sequence). Written as DNA, the CDR3 is TGCAGTGCTAGAGGGGCGGGGGGCACAGATACGCAGTATTTT. Residues: CSARGAGGTDTQYF.

This clonotype turned up a few times. The rearrangement joins TRBV28 to TRBJ2-7; TRBD2 is a possible D gene (6 bases). Germline loops: CDR1 MDHEN, CDR2 SYDVKM. The CDR3 spans 13 residues. Trimming removed 4 bases from V and 5 bases from J, with 12 bases in between. CDR3 protein: CASSYPGGNEQYF. The DNA of the CDR3 is TGTGCCAGCAGTTACCCCGGAGGGAACGAGCAGTACTTC.

The J gene is TRBJ1-2, the V gene TRBV5-5, with no clear D. The CDR3 covers 15 residues. With 0 bases removed from V and 3 bases from J, the gap between germline ends came to 12 bases. The germline gives CDR1 SGHKS, CDR2 YYEKEE (reference sequence). This CDR3 is CASSLGQTTDYGYTF. CDR3 coding DNA: TGTGCCAGCAGCTTGGGACAAACGACCGACTATGGCTACACCTTC.

This clonotype came up a few times. V usage is TRBV14 and J usage is TRBJ2-3; weak D call: TRBD2 (6 bases). Germline V gene sequence: CDR1 SGHDN, CDR2 FVKESK. This CDR3 is built from 16 residues. V was shortened by 0 bases and J by 4 bases, with 14 bases between the two germline ends. The CDR3 nucleotides are TGTGCCAGCAGCCAAGATCCAAGACTAGATGCAGATACGCAGTATTTT. The encoded protein is CASSQDPRLDADTQYF.

This clonotype showed up just a few times. V gene TRBV12-3 or TRBV12-4 combines with J gene TRBJ1-2; TRBD1 matches at 8 bases. Germline trimming cut 3 bases from V and 4 bases from J; bases unmatched to any gene: 10. The CDR3 spans 16 residues. The CDR3 spells CASSLTRDRLPYGYTF. In nucleotides, the CDR3 is TGTGCCAGCAGTTTGACGCGGGACAGGCTCCCCTATGGCTACACCTTC.

The gene calls are TRBV6-5 and TRBJ2-5; tentative D call: TRBD1 (5 bases). The CDR3 is 13 residues long. With 8 bases removed from V and 5 bases from J, the gap between germline ends came to 15 bases. In germline, CDR1 is MNHEY, CDR2 SVGAGI. CDR3 protein: CASGPLRAETQYF. CDR3 nucleotides: TGTGCCAGCGGCCCCCTCAGGGCGGAGACCCAGTACTTC.

The chain links TRBV20-1 to TRBJ1-1; TRBD1 matches 7 bases. The J segment lost 6 bases and the V segment lost 5 bases, leaving 9 bases of the junction unmatched. CDR1 and CDR2 (germline): DFQATT, SNEGSKA (reference sequence). This CDR3 region has 13 residues. The CDR3 reads CSAPTQGTAEAFF. DNA for the CDR3: TGCAGTGCTCCTACACAGGGGACCGCTGAAGCTTTCTTT.

V and J are TRBV20-1 and TRBJ1-2; D is uncertain. The CDR3 contains 12 residues. Germline V gene data show CDR1 as DFQATT and CDR2 as SNEGSKA (reference sequence). CDR3: CRAAQRDYGYTF. CDR3 coding DNA: TGCAGGGCGGCGCAGAGAGACTATGGCTACACCTTC.

This chain joins TRBV29-1 and TRBJ2-7, with D perhaps TRBD1 or TRBD2 (5 bases each). Looked up from germline, CDR1 is SQVTM and CDR2 is ANQGSEA. This CDR3 comprises 12 residues. V lost 7 bases to trimming and J lost 7 bases, with 17 bases between them. CDR3: CSAGPGPEEQYF. The CDR3 nucleotides read TGCAGCGCCGGGCCGGGGCCGGAGGAGCAGTACTTC.

Notes on this clonotype: Given a much more abundant clone one base away, this may be a read error. J is TRBJ2-4 and V is TRBV6-5; D tentatively fits TRBD1 or TRBD2 (5 bases each). TRBJ2-7 matches the DNA end more closely, so the J call is doubtful. Germline lookup yields CDR1 MNHEY and CDR2 SVGAGI. The CDR3 runs to 14 residues. CDR3 DNA: TGTGCCTGCAGCCCGGGACGGGGACCTTACGAGCAGTACTTC. Its translation: CACSPGRGPYEQYF.

V and J are TRBV11-1 and TRBJ2-1; possible D gene TRBD2, 5 bases. Between the trimmed V and J ends, which lost 5 bases and 5 bases, there was a span of 13 bases. The germline V gene has CDR1 SGHAT and CDR2 FQDESV (reference sequence). The CDR3 length is 14 residues. The CDR3, as DNA: TGTGCCAGCAGCGAAGGACCCGGGGACAATGAGCAGTTCTTC. It codes for CASSEGPGDNEQFF.

The J gene is TRBJ2-5, the V gene TRBV20-1; 12 nucleotides match TRBD2. The CDR3 extends over 16 amino acids. Germline CDR1 is DFQATT and CDR2 is SNEGSKA (reference sequence). V gave up 6 bases and J gave up 2 bases; unmatched junction bases: 10. The CDR3 coding sequence is TGCAGTGCCCTCAGAGGGCTAGCGGGAGGGCAAGAGACCCAGTACTTC. This gives the protein CSALRGLAGGQETQYF.

The J gene is TRBJ2-1, the V gene TRBV2, with D uncertain. Germline lookup yields CDR1 SNHLY and CDR2 FYNNEI. The CDR3 runs to 12 residues. V was trimmed by 3 bases and J by 7 bases, leaving 7 bases between them. The CDR3 reads CASSDPANEQFF. In DNA form, the CDR3 reads TGTGCCAGCAGTGATCCGGCTAATGAGCAGTTCTTC.

This sequence joins TRBV28 and TRBJ2-7; D unresolved. V was shortened by 6 bases and J by 0 bases, with 21 bases between the two germline ends. The CDR3 is 17 residues long. CDR1 is MDHEN and CDR2 is SYDVKM in the germline V gene. CDR3 protein: CASSPSGGLLSSYEQYF. The CDR3, as DNA: TGTGCCAGCAGCCCATCGGGCGGATTACTCAGCTCCTACGAGCAGTACTTC.

This clonotype has more than one count but fewer than ten. The rearrangement joins TRBV5-1 to TRBJ1-2; tentatively, D is TRBD1 (5 bases). Per germline, CDR1 SGHRS and CDR2 YFSETQ. CDR3 length: 14 residues. Deletions cut 4 bases from V and 6 bases from J, with 16 bases between. This CDR3 is CASSPPWGGDGYTF. The DNA for the CDR3 is TGCGCCAGCAGCCCCCCCTGGGGGGGGGATGGCTACACCTTC.

For this clonotype: A much bigger clone sits one base away, suggesting this may be a read error. V usage is TRBV7-8 and J usage is TRBJ2-3, with D possibly being TRBD2 (5 bases). The CDR3 spans 12 residues. CDR1 and CDR2 from the germline V gene are SGHVS and FQNEAQ. The CDR3, as DNA: TGTACCAGCAGCCTCGGACTGGTCGCGGGGTATTTT. This sequence encodes CTSSLGLVAGYF.

The chain carries TRBV12-3 or TRBV12-4 and TRBJ2-1, with 10 nucleotides matching TRBD2. After removal of 3 bases from V and 10 bases from J, the junction contained 3 bases not matched to a gene. The CDR3 runs to 13 residues. CDR3 amino acids: CASSFGSGGEQFF. CDR3 nucleotide sequence: TGTGCCAGCAGTTTTGGTAGCGGGGGGGAGCAGTTCTTC.

The chain uses TRBV4-1 and TRBJ2-1; D uncertain. V was clipped by 0 bases and J by 10 bases, with 10 bases between them. The CDR3 consists of 13 residues. Germline CDR1 reads MGHRA; CDR2 reads YSYEKL. The CDR3 DNA reads as TGCGCCAGCAGCCAAGATGGGCTCACCGAGCAGTTCTTC. Amino acids: CASSQDGLTEQFF.